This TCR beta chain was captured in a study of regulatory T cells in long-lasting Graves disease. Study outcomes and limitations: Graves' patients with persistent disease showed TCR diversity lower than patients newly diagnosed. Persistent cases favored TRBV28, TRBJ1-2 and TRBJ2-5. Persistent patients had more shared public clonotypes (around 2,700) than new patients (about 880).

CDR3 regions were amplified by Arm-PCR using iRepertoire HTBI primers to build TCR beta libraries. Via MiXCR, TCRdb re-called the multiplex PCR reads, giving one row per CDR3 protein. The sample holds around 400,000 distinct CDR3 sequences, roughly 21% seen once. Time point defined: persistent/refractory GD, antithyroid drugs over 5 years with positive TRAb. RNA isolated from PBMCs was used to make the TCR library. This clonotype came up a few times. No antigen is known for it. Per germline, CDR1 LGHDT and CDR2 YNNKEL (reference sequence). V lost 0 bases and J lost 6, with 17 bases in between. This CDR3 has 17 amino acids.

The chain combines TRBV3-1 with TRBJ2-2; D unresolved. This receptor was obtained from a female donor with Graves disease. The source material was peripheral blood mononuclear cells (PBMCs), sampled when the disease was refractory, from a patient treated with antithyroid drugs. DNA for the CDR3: TGTGCCAGCAGCCAAGAAAGACCCCAGGAACGGGCCGGGGAGCTGTTTTTT. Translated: CASSQERPQERAGELFF. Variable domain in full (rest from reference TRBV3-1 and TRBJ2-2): DTAVSQTPKYLVTQMGNDKSIKCEQNLGHDTMYWYKQDSKKFLKIMFSYNNKELIINETVPNRFSPKSPDKAHLNLHINSLELGDSAVYFCASSQERPQERAGELFFGEGSRLTVL.